The 15 T cell receptor beta chains reported below all come from one sample, sequenced in a study of human thymus T cells. The method was immunoSEQ multiplex PCR; TCRdb's version includes in-frame clones alone and lacks a portion of them. The data show tens of thousands of clones, with just under 95% seen just once and approximately 0.18% held by the top ten. Sample: blood. These TCRs come from a girl younger than two with a congenital heart defect but otherwise immunologically healthy.

V usage is TRBV30 and J usage is TRBJ1-4, with D hard to call. The CDR3 contains 11 residues. Deletions cut 8 bases from V and 6 bases from J, with 10 bases between. Germline values: CDR1 GTSNPN, CDR2 SVGIG (reference sequence). CDR3 amino acids: CALRGYEKLFF. DNA of the CDR3: TGTGCCCTGCGGGGTTATGAAAAACTGTTTTTT.

The gene calls are TRBV19 and TRBJ2-2; no clear D. This CDR3 contains 14 residues. Germline values: CDR1 LNHDA, CDR2 SQIVND (reference sequence). Between the trimmed V and J ends, which lost 1 base and 1 base, there was a span of 4 bases. CDR3 sequence reads: CASSIVENTGELFF. The CDR3 DNA reads as TGTGCCAGTAGTATAGTGGAGAACACCGGGGAGCTGTTTTTT.

The V gene is TRBV20-1, the J gene TRBJ2-3; D remains ambiguous. This CDR3 has 10 amino acids. The germline gives CDR1 DFQATT, CDR2 SNEGSKA (reference sequence). The CDR3 loop is CRLAGDTQYF. DNA of the CDR3: TGCAGGTTAGCAGGAGATACGCAGTATTTT.

The genes are TRBV10-3 and TRBJ2-1; 7 nucleotides match TRBD2. Germline-derived CDR1 and CDR2 are ENHRY and SYGVKD. CDR3 length equals 14 residues. The J segment lost 8 bases and the V segment lost 3 bases, leaving 7 bases of the junction unmatched. In nucleotides, the CDR3 is TGTGCCATCAGTGAAGGGCGGGAGCAGCATGAGCAGTTCTTC. It codes for CAISEGREQHEQFF.

V is TRBV29-1 and J is TRBJ1-2; D is possibly TRBD1 (6 bases). This CDR3 has 11 residues. The V gene lost 3 bases and the J gene lost 5 bases, with 7 bases spanning the gap. Germline-derived CDR1 and CDR2 are SQVTM and ANQGSEA. The DNA for the CDR3 is TGCAGCGTTGAGGGGGCGTATGGCTACACCTTC. Translated, it gives CSVEGAYGYTF.

The chain combines TRBV5-1 with TRBJ1-4; no clear D gene. V lost 4 bases, J lost 4 bases, and 14 bases lay in between. Per germline, CDR1 SGHRS and CDR2 YFSETQ. The CDR3 has 15 residues. CDR3 sequence (DNA): TGCGCCAGCAGCCCGACGGACCGCAATAATGAAAAACTGTTTTTT. Protein: CASSPTDRNNEKLFF.

This clone has a single count. The gene calls are TRBV7-6 and TRBJ2-5, with D possibly matching TRBD1 (5 bases). The ends were cut back, 2 bases at V and 5 bases at J, with 24 bases in the middle. In germline, CDR1 is SGHVS, CDR2 FNYEAQ. The CDR3 has 18 residues. The CDR3 nucleotides are TGTGCCAGCAGCTTAAAAGGGCGAGGCCAGGGCCCTTGGGAGACCCAGTACTTC. It codes for CASSLKGRGQGPWETQYF.

The chain is built from TRBV7-9 and TRBJ2-1; 11 nucleotides match TRBD2. Losses at the gene ends were 5 bases for V and 2 bases for J; bases not matched to a gene: 5. This CDR3 spans 16 amino acids. The germline gives CDR1 SEHNR, CDR2 FQNEAQ (reference sequence). CDR3 nucleotide sequence: TGTGCCAGCAGCCCAAAACTAGCGGGAGCCTACAATGAGCAGTTCTTC. Translated: CASSPKLAGAYNEQFF.

This chain links TRBV27 with TRBJ2-3; no definite D call. This CDR3 spans 16 amino acids. From germline, CDR1 is MNHEY and CDR2 SMNVEV (reference sequence). V gave up 2 bases and J gave up 6 bases, with 18 bases separating them. CDR3: CASSLTARDGRDTQYF. The CDR3 nucleotides read TGTGCCAGCAGTTTAACGGCACGCGATGGTCGGGATACGCAGTATTTT.

The chain recombines TRBV27 with TRBJ2-3; D is unresolved. The CDR3 is made up of 16 amino acids. Germline-derived CDR1 and CDR2 are MNHEY and SMNVEV (reference sequence). Deletions cut 3 bases from V and 1 base from J, with 14 bases between. CDR3 residues: CASSLRYTPGTDTQYF. The CDR3 DNA sequence: TGTGCCAGCAGTTTGAGATATACTCCAGGCACAGATACGCAGTATTTT.

J is TRBJ2-6 and V is TRBV5-4; either TRBD1 or TRBD2 may supply D (5 bases each). Trimming removed 4 bases from V and 4 bases from J, with 12 bases in between. CDR3 size: 15 residues. Germline CDR1 reads SGHNT; CDR2 reads YYREEE (reference sequence). CDR3 coding DNA: TGTGCCAGCAGCCTCCGGGGCCCCGGGGCCAACGTCCTGACTTTC. Residues: CASSLRGPGANVLTF. Supplemented by reference TRBV5-4 and TRBJ2-6, the full variable domain reads ETGVTQSPTHLIKTRGQQVTLRCSSQSGHNTVSWYQQALGQGPQFIFQYYREEENGRGNFPPRFSGLQFPNYSSELNVNALELDDSALYLCASSLRGPGANVLTFGAGSRLTVL.

This rearrangement joins TRBV30 to TRBJ1-1, with D perhaps matching TRBD1 (6 bases). This CDR3 has 15 residues. Germline values: CDR1 GTSNPN, CDR2 SVGIG (reference sequence). Trimming cost V 5 bases and J 2 bases, with 18 bases left between them. CDR3 in amino acids: CAWERQGLPNTEAFF. CDR3 sequence (DNA): TGTGCCTGGGAGAGGCAGGGGCTTCCTAACACTGAAGCTTTCTTT.

This sequence joins TRBV30 and TRBJ1-3; 8 bases are a match to TRBD1. This CDR3 comprises 14 residues. Germline V gene data show CDR1 as GTSNPN and CDR2 as SVGIG (reference sequence). After removal of 7 bases from V and 2 bases from J, the junction contained 7 bases not matched to a gene. The CDR3 bases are TGTGCCTACGGACAGGGAAGGCCTGGAAACACCATATATTTT. Its translation is CAYGQGRPGNTIYF.

This rearrangement joins TRBV6-6 to TRBJ2-7, with D possibly matching TRBD2 (6 bases). CDR1 and CDR2 (germline): MNHNY, SVGAGI (reference sequence). Trimming removed 4 bases at V and 0 bases at J, with 13 bases between. The CDR3 loop spans 15 amino acids. CDR3 region: CASSLPGASSYEQYF. The CDR3 nucleotides read TGTGCCAGCAGTTTACCGGGAGCTAGCTCCTACGAGCAGTACTTC.

This chain joins TRBV28 and TRBJ2-7, with TRBD2 matching 11 bases. With V trimmed by 3 bases and J by 3 bases, 1 base remained unmatched. Germline V lookup: CDR1 MDHEN, CDR2 SYDVKM. CDR3 size: 14 residues. CDR3 sequence: CASSFLAGGYEQYF. DNA for the CDR3: TGTGCCAGCAGTTTCCTAGCGGGAGGCTACGAGCAGTACTTC.